Shown below are 32 T cell receptor beta chains from a single sample sequenced in a study of blood T cell repertoires in COVID-19 (dated by TCRdb to about 2020). The method behind the library was the immunoSEQ multiplex PCR assay. Here the immuneACCESS table is served through TCRdb, limited to in-frame sequences with V and J called. Missing clones are a known gap in these copies; in checked studies unresolved V genes cover under half, and the rest lacks a known reason. This sample gives approximately 150,000 clones in total; approximately 90% of them show up just once. The top ten clonotypes cover under 5% of the sample. The sample consisted of peripheral blood. The receptor set was obtained from a woman aged 60 to 75 who had recovered from COVID-19.

This clone was recorded once. V gene TRBV10-2 combines with J gene TRBJ2-3, with 12 bases aligning to TRBD1. The germline gives CDR1 WSHSY, CDR2 SAAADI. This CDR3 comprises 13 residues. V lost 10 bases to trimming and J lost 7 bases; unmatched junction nucleotides: 6. The CDR3 region is CATGTGGTYTQYF. Here the CDR3 DNA reads TGCGCCACCGGGACAGGGGGCACGTATACGCAGTATTTT.

The chain uses TRBV20-1 and TRBJ1-2; TRBD1 might be the D (5 bases). In germline, CDR1 is DFQATT, CDR2 SNEGSKA (reference sequence). This CDR3 region has 12 residues. Between the trimmed V and J ends, which lost 3 bases and 8 bases, there was a span of 13 bases. CDR3 nucleotides: TGCAGTGCTAGTACAGGTCCCCGGGGCTACACCTTC. It is translated as CSASTGPRGYTF.

In this sample, this clone turned up a few times. This chain uses TRBV5-6 with TRBJ1-5; the D gene is possibly TRBD1 (6 bases). The CDR3 is 15 residues long. CDR1 is SGHDT, CDR2 YYEEEE, per germline. The V end was cut by 0 bases, the J end by 4 bases, with 11 bases between. The CDR3 loop is CASSLAGQLNQPQHF. The CDR3 bases are TGTGCCAGCAGCTTGGCCGGACAGCTTAATCAGCCCCAGCATTTT.

This chain connects TRBV7-2 to TRBJ2-5; possible D gene TRBD2, 6 bases. The V gene's germline CDR1 is SGHTA and CDR2 FQGNSA. Trimming removed 5 bases from V and 11 bases from J, with 18 bases in between. This CDR3 has 13 residues. CDR3 residues: CASSTLGETSQYF. CDR3 bases: TGTGCCAGCAGCACCCTGGGGGAGACTAGTCAGTACTTC.

This chain joins TRBV28 and TRBJ2-7; a possible D gene is TRBD2 (6 bases). The germline gives CDR1 MDHEN, CDR2 SYDVKM. CDR3 length: 11 residues. Trimming took off 7 bases at V and 6 bases at J, with 10 bases between the two ends. The CDR3: CASTGGFEQYF. The DNA of the CDR3 is TGTGCCAGCACCGGGGGATTCGAGCAGTACTTC. The full variable domain, in which reference TRBV28 and TRBJ2-7 provide the parts outside the CDR3, is DVKVTQSSRYLVKRTGEKVFLECVQDMDHENMFWYRQDPGLGLRLIYFSYDVKMKEKGDIPEGYSVSREKKERFSLILESASTNQTSMYLCASTGGFEQYFGPGTRLTVT.

This rearrangement joins TRBV3-1 (or the pseudogene TRBV3-2) to TRBJ1-6; no reliable D call. This CDR3 has 13 residues. The germline gives CDR1 LGHDT, CDR2 YNNKEL (reference sequence). V was cut by 3 bases and J by 8 bases, with 8 bases left in between. DNA for the CDR3: TGTGCCAGCAGCCAGGGCCGAGATTCACCCCTCCACTTT. Its protein is CASSQGRDSPLHF.

For the CDR3, the DNA is TGTGCCAGCAGTTACGCGGGGGGGGAACCTGGTCGTTTCGAGCAGTACTTC. Its translation: CASSYAGGEPGRFEQYF. The chain is built from TRBV6-2 or TRBV6-3 and TRBJ2-7; 9 bases are a match to TRBD2. This CDR3 is 17 amino acids long. CDR1 is MNHEY, CDR2 SVGEGT, per germline. Trimming removed 2 bases from V and 6 bases from J; junction bases left unmatched: 14.

J is TRBJ1-2 and V is TRBV28, with D perhaps TRBD1 (6 bases). This CDR3 has 14 amino acids. Trimming pared 6 bases from V and 2 bases from J, leaving 13 bases between. Germline CDR1 is MDHEN and CDR2 is SYDVKM. CDR3 DNA sequence: TGTGCCAGCAGACGAAGACAGGTCAACTATGGCTACACCTTC. Its protein is CASRRRQVNYGYTF.

The V call is TRBV4-2, the J call TRBJ1-1; perhaps TRBD1 as D (5 bases). This CDR3 spans 15 amino acids. CDR1 LGHNA and CDR2 YNFKEQ come from the germline V gene. Trimming stripped 6 bases from V and 1 base from J, with 15 bases between. The CDR3 spells CASSFGAAGNTEAFF. For the CDR3, the DNA is TGTGCCAGCAGTTTTGGGGCCGCCGGGAACACTGAAGCTTTCTTT.

This chain connects TRBV6-5 to TRBJ2-2; perhaps TRBD1 as D (6 bases). The CDR3 is made up of 15 amino acids. Per germline, CDR1 MNHEY and CDR2 SVGAGI. The V end lost 2 bases, the J end lost 5 bases, and 12 bases lay between the germline ends. The CDR3 DNA sequence: TGTGCCAGCAGTTACAGGGGGTTACTAACCGGGGAGCTGTTTTTT. Its protein product is CASSYRGLLTGELFF.

J is TRBJ2-2 and V is TRBV10-1, with D maybe TRBD1 (5 bases). The ends were cut back, 4 bases at V and 4 bases at J, with 10 bases in the middle. Germline loops: CDR1 WNHNN, CDR2 SYGVQD (reference sequence). The CDR3 sequence is 14 residues long. CDR3 in amino acids: CASSGGHTTGELFF. For the CDR3, the DNA is TGCGCCAGCAGTGGTGGACACACCACCGGGGAGCTGTTTTTT.

A few counts support this clone. DNA of the CDR3: TGTGCCAGCAGATGGACAGCTGGTGTTGAAAAACTGTTTTTT. Translated: CASRWTAGVEKLFF. V gene TRBV28 combines with J gene TRBJ1-4, with D maybe TRBD1 (6 bases). CDR3 size: 14 residues. CDR1 and CDR2 from the germline V gene are MDHEN and SYDVKM. Trimming took 6 bases from V and 7 from J, leaving 15 bases between them.

The chain employs TRBV9 and TRBJ2-3; no definite D call. CDR3 size: 14 residues. V was clipped by 4 bases and J by 2 bases, with 11 bases between them. Per germline, CDR1 SGDLS and CDR2 YYNGEE. The CDR3 DNA sequence: TGTGCCAGCAGCCCAAACCTCTACACAGATACGCAGTATTTT. Protein: CASSPNLYTDTQYF.

This rearrangement joins TRBV28 to TRBJ2-1, with a weak D call TRBD1 (6 bases). The CDR3 length is 15 residues. With 6 bases removed from V and 1 base from J, the gap between germline ends came to 13 bases. CDR1 is MDHEN and CDR2 is SYDVKM in the germline V gene. The CDR3 sequence is CASSPTGWSYNEQFF. CDR3 DNA sequence: TGTGCCAGCAGCCCCACAGGGTGGTCCTACAATGAGCAGTTCTTC. The entire variable domain, with the rest obtained from reference TRBV28 and TRBJ2-1, is as follows: DVKVTQSSRYLVKRTGEKVFLECVQDMDHENMFWYRQDPGLGLRLIYFSYDVKMKEKGDIPEGYSVSREKKERFSLILESASTNQTSMYLCASSPTGWSYNEQFFGPGTRLTVL.

The rearrangement joins TRBV24-1 to TRBJ2-3; TRBD1 agrees at 11 bases. The ends lost 3 bases at V and 2 bases at J; junction bases unmatched: 3. Germline lookup yields CDR1 KGHDR and CDR2 SFDVKD. This CDR3 spans 16 amino acids. Here the CDR3 DNA reads TGTGCCACCAGTGATACCGGACAGGGGGCCACAGATACGCAGTATTTT. Amino acid sequence: CATSDTGQGATDTQYF.

The rearrangement links TRBV11-1 to TRBJ2-1; 8 nucleotides match TRBD1. The J segment lost 9 bases and the V segment lost 5 bases, leaving 9 bases of the junction unmatched. Germline V gene data show CDR1 as SGHAT and CDR2 as FQDESV (reference sequence). This CDR3 has 14 residues. Here the CDR3 DNA reads TGTGCCAGCAGCCCGGACAGGGTGGAGCGTGAGCAGTTCTTC. This codes for CASSPDRVEREQFF.

The V gene is TRBV24-1, the J gene TRBJ2-7; no definite D call. The CDR3 runs to 13 residues. Trimming removed 4 bases at V and 0 bases at J, with 6 bases between. Germline assignment: CDR1 KGHDR and CDR2 SFDVKD. CDR3 in DNA: TGTGCCACCAGTGACGGTTCCTCCTACGAGCAGTACTTC. Its translation is CATSDGSSYEQYF.

As for this clone: Its ends do not fully match the called genes, so a read error is possible. J is TRBJ2-5 and V is TRBV15; D may be TRBD1 (5 bases). CDR1 is LNHNV and CDR2 is YYDKDF in the germline V gene (reference sequence). This CDR3 comprises 13 residues. CDR3 sequence: CATSNNRQGTQYF. The CDR3 DNA follows: TGTGCCACCAGCAATAACAGGCAAGGGACCCAGTACTTC.

V gene TRBV5-1 combines with J gene TRBJ1-6, with 10 bases lining up with TRBD1. The CDR3 spans 16 residues. The germline gives CDR1 SGHRS, CDR2 YFSETQ. V trimming: 1 base; J trimming: 5 bases; junction bases outside the gene matches: 3. The CDR3, as DNA: TGCGCCAGCAGCTTGTTTGGACAGGGGGATAATTCACCCCTCCACTTT. Protein product: CASSLFGQGDNSPLHF. The whole variable domain, remainder taken from reference TRBV5-1 and TRBJ1-6, is KAGVTQTPRYLIKTRGQQVTLSCSPISGHRSVSWYQQTPGQGLQFLFEYFSETQRNKGNFPGRFSGRQFSNSRSEMNVSTLELGDSALYLCASSLFGQGDNSPLHFGNGTRLTVT.

This clone appeared a single time. The chain employs TRBV7-3 and TRBJ2-2; D perhaps matches TRBD1 (6 bases). V was pared by 1 base and J by 6 bases, with 12 bases between. Germline CDR1 and CDR2: SGHTA and FQGTGA. CDR3 size: 15 residues. In DNA, the CDR3 is TGTGCCAGCAGCTTAATGGCAGGGGCAGCCGGGGAGCTGTTTTTT. Encoded protein: CASSLMAGAAGELFF.

This clone was observed once. The rearrangement joins TRBV5-6 to TRBJ1-2; perhaps TRBD1 as D (6 bases). This CDR3 spans 16 amino acids. V was cut by 4 bases and J by 4 bases, with 20 bases left in between. From germline, CDR1 is SGHDT and CDR2 YYEEEE. As DNA, the CDR3 is TGTGCCAGCAGCCAATTCGGGACACATCTACTCTATGGCTACACCTTC. The encoded protein is CASSQFGTHLLYGYTF. The full variable domain, with the rest looked up from reference TRBV5-6 and TRBJ1-2, is DAGVTQSPTHLIKTRGQQVTLRCSPKSGHDTVSWYQQALGQGPQFIFQYYEEEERQRGNFPDRFSGHQFPNYSSELNVNALLLGDSALYLCASSQFGTHLLYGYTFGSGTRLTVV.

The rearrangement uses TRBV19 and TRBJ2-2; D unresolved. The CDR3 contains 14 residues. V dropped 7 bases and J dropped 0 bases, with 9 bases sitting between them. Germline CDR1 reads LNHDA; CDR2 reads SQIVND (reference sequence). The CDR3 DNA sequence: TGTGCCAGTAACGGGTTCGCGAACACCGGGGAGCTGTTTTTT. As protein: CASNGFANTGELFF.

The rearrangement links TRBV19 to TRBJ1-2, with D possibly TRBD1 on 5 matching bases. Looked up from germline, CDR1 is LNHDA and CDR2 is SQIVND (reference sequence). The length of the CDR3 is 13 residues. Between the trimmed V and J ends, which lost 8 bases and 4 bases, there was a span of 14 bases. In DNA form, the CDR3 reads TGTGCCAGTCATCTGGGACTGAGCTATGGCTACACCTTC. It is translated as CASHLGLSYGYTF.

This chain uses TRBV6-2 or TRBV6-3 with TRBJ2-2, with 8 nucleotides matching TRBD2. Germline CDR1 and CDR2: MNHEY and SVGEGT. This CDR3 has 15 amino acids. V was pared by 0 bases and J by 6 bases, with 3 bases of the junction left unmatched. CDR3 sequence: CASSYSARGAGELFF. In nucleotides, the CDR3 is TGTGCCAGCAGTTACTCGGCGCGGGGGGCCGGGGAGCTGTTTTTT.

The V call is TRBV5-1, the J call TRBJ1-1, with 9 bases that match TRBD1. The germline gives CDR1 SGHRS, CDR2 YFSETQ. This CDR3 is built from 14 residues. J gave up 5 bases and V 4 bases, and 6 bases lay outside the gene matches. As DNA, the CDR3 is TGCGCCAGCAGCGCAGGACAGGGGCAGACTGAAGCTTTCTTT. It codes for CASSAGQGQTEAFF.

The chain recombines TRBV5-1 with TRBJ1-6, with D possibly being TRBD1 (6 bases). The CDR3 runs 14 residues. With 0 bases removed from V and 10 bases from J, the gap between germline ends came to 11 bases. The germline gives CDR1 SGHRS, CDR2 YFSETQ. The CDR3 spells CASSLETGDSPLHF. The CDR3 DNA reads as TGCGCCAGCAGCTTGGAGACAGGCGACTCACCCCTCCACTTT.

This chain connects TRBV4-3 to TRBJ1-3; the D is unclear. Trimming cost V 1 base and J 0 bases, with 13 bases left between them. Germline CDR1 LGHNA, CDR2 YSLEER. This CDR3 has 17 amino acids. The CDR3 here is CASSQASREHSGNTIYF. The CDR3 region has the DNA TGCGCCAGCAGCCAAGCATCAAGAGAGCACTCTGGAAACACCATATATTTT.

This CDR3 reads CASSPTDRLSSYNSPLHF. The CDR3, as DNA: TGTGCCAGTAGTCCTACAGACAGGCTAAGCTCCTATAATTCACCCCTCCACTTT. This chain uses TRBV19 with TRBJ1-6; D may be TRBD1 (6 bases). The CDR3 has 18 amino acids. The ends were cut back, 5 bases at V and 0 bases at J, with 17 bases in the middle. Germline-derived CDR1 and CDR2 are LNHDA and SQIVND (reference sequence).

The genes are TRBV4-2 and TRBJ2-2; no firm D call. V lost 1 base to trimming and J lost 4 bases, with 4 bases between them. The CDR3 runs 13 residues. Germline CDR1 LGHNA, CDR2 YNFKEQ. CDR3 nucleotides: TGTGCCAGCAGCCAAGCCTCCACCGGGGAGCTGTTTTTT. It translates to CASSQASTGELFF.

The chain combines TRBV3-1 (or the pseudogene TRBV3-2) with TRBJ1-2; 8 nucleotides agree with TRBD1. The CDR3 loop spans 17 amino acids. Germline V gene sequence: CDR1 LGHDT, CDR2 YNNKEL (reference sequence). V lost 0 bases and J lost 2; bases outside the gene matches: 8. The CDR3, as DNA: TGTGCCAGCAGCCAAGAGCTGCGGGACAGGCAAAACTATGGCTACACCTTC. Amino acids: CASSQELRDRQNYGYTF.

The V gene is TRBV9, the J gene TRBJ2-2, with 9 positions matching TRBD2. This CDR3 has 15 residues. CDR1 SGDLS and CDR2 YYNGEE come from the germline V gene. J was trimmed by 4 bases and V by 0 bases; bases with no gene match: 1. CDR3 loop: CASSVVSGGTGELFF. Written as DNA, the CDR3 is TGTGCCAGCAGCGTAGTTAGCGGGGGCACCGGGGAGCTGTTTTTT.

V usage is TRBV7-3 and J usage is TRBJ2-1; D gene unclear. The V gene's germline CDR1 is SGHTA and CDR2 FQGTGA. This CDR3 comprises 14 residues. Trimming pared 8 bases from V and 1 base from J, leaving 12 bases between. CDR3 in amino acids: CASSPVPSYNEQFF. The CDR3 DNA follows: TGTGCCAGCTCCCCGGTCCCTTCCTACAATGAGCAGTTCTTC.